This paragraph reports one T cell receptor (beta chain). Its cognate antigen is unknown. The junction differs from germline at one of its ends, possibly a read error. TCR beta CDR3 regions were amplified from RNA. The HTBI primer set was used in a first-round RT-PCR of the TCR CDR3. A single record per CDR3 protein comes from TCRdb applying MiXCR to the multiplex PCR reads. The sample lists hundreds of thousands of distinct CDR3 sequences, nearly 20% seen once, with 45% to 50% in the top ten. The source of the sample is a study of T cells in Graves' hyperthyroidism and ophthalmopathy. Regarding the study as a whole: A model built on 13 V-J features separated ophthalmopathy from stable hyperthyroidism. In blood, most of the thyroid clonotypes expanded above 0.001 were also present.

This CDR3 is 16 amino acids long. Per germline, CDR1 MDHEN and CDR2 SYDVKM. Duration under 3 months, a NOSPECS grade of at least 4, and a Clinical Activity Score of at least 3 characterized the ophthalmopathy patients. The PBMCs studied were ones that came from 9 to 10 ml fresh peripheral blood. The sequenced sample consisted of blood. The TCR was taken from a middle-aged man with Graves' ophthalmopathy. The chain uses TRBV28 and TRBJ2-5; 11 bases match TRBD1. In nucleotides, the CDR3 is TGCGCCAGCAGTGGGAGGACAGGGGGCTATGAGGAGACCCAGTACTTC. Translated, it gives CASSGRTGGYEETQYF. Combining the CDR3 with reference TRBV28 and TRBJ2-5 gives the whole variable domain DVKVTQSSRYLVKRTGEKVFLECVQDMDHENMFWYRQDPGLGLRLIYFSYDVKMKEKGDIPEGYSVSREKKERFSLILESASTNQTSMYLCASSGRTGGYEETQYFGPGTRLLVL.